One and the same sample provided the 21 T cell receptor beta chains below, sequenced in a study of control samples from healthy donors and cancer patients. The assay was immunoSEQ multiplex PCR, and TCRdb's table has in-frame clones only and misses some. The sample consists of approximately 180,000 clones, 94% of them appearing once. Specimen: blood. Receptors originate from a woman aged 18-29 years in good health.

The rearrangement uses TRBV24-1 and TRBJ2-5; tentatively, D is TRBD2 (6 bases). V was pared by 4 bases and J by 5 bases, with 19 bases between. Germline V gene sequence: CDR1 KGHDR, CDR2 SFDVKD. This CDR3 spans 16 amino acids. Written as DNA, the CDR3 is TGTGCCACCAGTGACCCGGCGGCCGGGGGTGGGGAGACCCAGTACTTC. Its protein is CATSDPAAGGGETQYF.

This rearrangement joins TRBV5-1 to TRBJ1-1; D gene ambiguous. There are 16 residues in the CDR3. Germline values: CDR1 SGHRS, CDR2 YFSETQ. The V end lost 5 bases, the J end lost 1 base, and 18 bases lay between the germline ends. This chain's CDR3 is CASSPSSGRANTEAFF. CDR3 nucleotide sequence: TGCGCCAGCAGTCCGAGTTCTGGTCGCGCGAACACTGAAGCTTTCTTT.

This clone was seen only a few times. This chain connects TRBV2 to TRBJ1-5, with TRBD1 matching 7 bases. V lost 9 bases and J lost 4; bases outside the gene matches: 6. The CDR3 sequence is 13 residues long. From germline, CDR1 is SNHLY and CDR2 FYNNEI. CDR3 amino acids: CASQGEQNQPQHF. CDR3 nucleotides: TGTGCCAGTCAGGGGGAACAGAATCAGCCCCAGCATTTT. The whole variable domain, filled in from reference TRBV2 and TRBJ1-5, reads EPEVTQTPSHQVTQMGQEVILRCVPISNHLYFYWYRQILGQKVEFLVSFYNNEISEKSEIFDDQFSVERPDGSNFTLKIRSTKLEDSAMYFCASQGEQNQPQHFGDGTRLSIL.

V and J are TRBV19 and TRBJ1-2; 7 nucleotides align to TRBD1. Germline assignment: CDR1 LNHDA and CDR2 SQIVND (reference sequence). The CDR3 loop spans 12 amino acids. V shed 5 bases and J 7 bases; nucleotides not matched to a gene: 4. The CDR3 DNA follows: TGTGCCAGTAGTGAAGACAGGGTTGGCTACACCTTC. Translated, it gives CASSEDRVGYTF. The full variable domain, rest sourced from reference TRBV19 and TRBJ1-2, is DGGITQSPKYLFRKEGQNVTLSCEQNLNHDAMYWYRQDPGQGLRLIYYSQIVNDFQKGDIAEGYSVSREKKESFPLTVTSAQKNPTAFYLCASSEDRVGYTFGSGTRLTVV.

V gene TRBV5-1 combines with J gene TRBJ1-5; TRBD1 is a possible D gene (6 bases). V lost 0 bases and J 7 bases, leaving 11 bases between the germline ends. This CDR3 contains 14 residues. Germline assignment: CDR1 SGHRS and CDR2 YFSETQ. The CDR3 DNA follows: TGCGCCAGCAGCTTGGGGGGGGCGAAACAGCCCCAGCATTTT. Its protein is CASSLGGAKQPQHF. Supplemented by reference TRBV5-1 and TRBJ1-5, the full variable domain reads KAGVTQTPRYLIKTRGQQVTLSCSPISGHRSVSWYQQTPGQGLQFLFEYFSETQRNKGNFPGRFSGRQFSNSRSEMNVSTLELGDSALYLCASSLGGAKQPQHFGDGTRLSIL.

CDR3 in amino acids: CAIRGALNTEAFF. CDR3 DNA sequence: TGTGCCATCAGAGGCGCACTGAACACTGAAGCTTTCTTT. The J gene is TRBJ1-1, the V gene TRBV10-3; D is ambiguous. There are 13 residues in the CDR3. Germline assignment: CDR1 ENHRY and CDR2 SYGVKD. Trimming pared 6 bases from V and 0 bases from J, leaving 8 bases between.

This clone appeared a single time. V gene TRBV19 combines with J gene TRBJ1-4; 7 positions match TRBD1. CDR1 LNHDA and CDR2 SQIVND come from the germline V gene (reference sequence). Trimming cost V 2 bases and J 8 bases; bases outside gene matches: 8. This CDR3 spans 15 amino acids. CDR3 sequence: CASSIIRQGGEKLFF. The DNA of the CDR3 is TGTGCCAGTAGTATAATCAGACAGGGAGGGGAAAAACTGTTTTTT.

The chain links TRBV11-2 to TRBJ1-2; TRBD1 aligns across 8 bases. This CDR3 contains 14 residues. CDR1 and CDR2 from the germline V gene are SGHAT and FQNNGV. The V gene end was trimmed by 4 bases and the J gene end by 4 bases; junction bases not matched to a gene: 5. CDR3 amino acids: CASSSGTGPYGYTF. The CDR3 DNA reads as TGTGCCAGCAGCTCCGGGACAGGCCCCTATGGCTACACCTTC. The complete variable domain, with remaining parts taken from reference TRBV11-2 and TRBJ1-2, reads EAGVAQSPRYKIIEKRQSVAFWCNPISGHATLYWYQQILGQGPKLLIQFQNNGVVDDSQLPKDRFSAERLKGVDSTLKIQPAKLEDSAVYLCASSSGTGPYGYTFGSGTRLTVV.

The CDR3 DNA reads as TGTGCCAGCAGTCCAGGGTTTGAAGCTTTCTTT. Translating it yields CASSPGFEAFF. This chain joins TRBV6-2 or TRBV6-3 and TRBJ1-1; possible D gene TRBD1, 5 bases. CDR3 length equals 11 residues. Germline assignment: CDR1 MNHEY and CDR2 SVGEGT. V was trimmed by 5 bases and J by 7 bases, leaving 8 bases between them.

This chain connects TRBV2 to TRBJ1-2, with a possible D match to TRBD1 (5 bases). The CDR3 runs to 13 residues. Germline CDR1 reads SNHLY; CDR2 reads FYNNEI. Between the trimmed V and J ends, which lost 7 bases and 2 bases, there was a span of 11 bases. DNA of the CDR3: TGTGCCAGCATCTACCAGGGAAACTATGGCTACACCTTC. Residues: CASIYQGNYGYTF.

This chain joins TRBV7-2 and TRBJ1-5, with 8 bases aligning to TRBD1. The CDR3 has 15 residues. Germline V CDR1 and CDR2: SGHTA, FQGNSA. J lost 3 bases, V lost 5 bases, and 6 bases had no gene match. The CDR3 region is CASSPRTGSNQPQHF. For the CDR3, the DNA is TGTGCCAGCAGCCCACGGACAGGGTCCAATCAGCCCCAGCATTTT.

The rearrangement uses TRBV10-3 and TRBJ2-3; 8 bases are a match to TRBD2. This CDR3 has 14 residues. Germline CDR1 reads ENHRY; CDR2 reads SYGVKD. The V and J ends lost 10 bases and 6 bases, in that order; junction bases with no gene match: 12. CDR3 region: CATRPAGGTDTQYF. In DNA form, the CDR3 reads TGTGCCACCCGACCGGCGGGGGGTACGGATACGCAGTATTTT.

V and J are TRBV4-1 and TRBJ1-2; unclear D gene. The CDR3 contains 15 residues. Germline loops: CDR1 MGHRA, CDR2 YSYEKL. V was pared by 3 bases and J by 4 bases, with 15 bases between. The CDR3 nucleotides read TGCGCCAGCAGCCATCCTATGAAGGACCTCTATGGCTACACCTTC. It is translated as CASSHPMKDLYGYTF.

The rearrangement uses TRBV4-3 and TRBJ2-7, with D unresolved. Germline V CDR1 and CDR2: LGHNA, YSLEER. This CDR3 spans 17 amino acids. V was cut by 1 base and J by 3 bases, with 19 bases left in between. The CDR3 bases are TGCGCCAGCAGCCAAGTCGCGGTTAGGACGGTGTACTACGAGCAGTACTTC. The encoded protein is CASSQVAVRTVYYEQYF.

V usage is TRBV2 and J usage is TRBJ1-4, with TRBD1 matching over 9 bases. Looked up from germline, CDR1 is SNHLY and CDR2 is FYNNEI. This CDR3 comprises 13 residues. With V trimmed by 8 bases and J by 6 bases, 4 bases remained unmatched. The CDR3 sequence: CASRGQGYEKLFF. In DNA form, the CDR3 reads TGTGCCAGCCGGGGACAGGGATATGAAAAACTGTTTTTT.

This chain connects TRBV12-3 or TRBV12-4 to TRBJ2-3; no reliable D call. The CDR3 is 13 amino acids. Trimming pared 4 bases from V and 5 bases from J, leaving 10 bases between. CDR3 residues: CASSYSMEDTQYF. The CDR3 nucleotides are TGTGCCAGCAGTTACTCCATGGAAGATACGCAGTATTTT.

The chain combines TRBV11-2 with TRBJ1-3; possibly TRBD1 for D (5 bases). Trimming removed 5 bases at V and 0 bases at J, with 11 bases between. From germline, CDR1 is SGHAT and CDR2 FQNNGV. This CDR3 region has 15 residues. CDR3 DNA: TGTGCCAGCAGCCCCCGGGGGAGCTCTGGAAACACCATATATTTT. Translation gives CASSPRGSSGNTIYF.

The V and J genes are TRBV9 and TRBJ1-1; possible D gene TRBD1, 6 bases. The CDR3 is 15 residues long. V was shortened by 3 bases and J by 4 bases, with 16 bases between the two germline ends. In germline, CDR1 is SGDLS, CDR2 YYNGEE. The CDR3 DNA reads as TGTGCCAGCAGCGCCGGAGGGGGGGGAACCACTGAAGCTTTCTTT. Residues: CASSAGGGGTTEAFF.

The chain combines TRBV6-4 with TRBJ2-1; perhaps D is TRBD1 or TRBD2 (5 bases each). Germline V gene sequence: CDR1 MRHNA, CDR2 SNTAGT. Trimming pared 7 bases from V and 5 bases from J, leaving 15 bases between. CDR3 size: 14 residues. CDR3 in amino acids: CASKGTVLDNEQFF. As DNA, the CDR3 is TGTGCCAGCAAAGGGACGGTTCTTGACAATGAGCAGTTCTTC.

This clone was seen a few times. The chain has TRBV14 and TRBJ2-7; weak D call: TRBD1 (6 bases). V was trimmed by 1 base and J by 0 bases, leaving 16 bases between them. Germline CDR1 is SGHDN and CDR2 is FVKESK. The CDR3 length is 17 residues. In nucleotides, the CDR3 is TGTGCCAGCAGCCAAGCTCTCGGCAGGGGTAGCTCCTACGAGCAGTACTTC. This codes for CASSQALGRGSSYEQYF.

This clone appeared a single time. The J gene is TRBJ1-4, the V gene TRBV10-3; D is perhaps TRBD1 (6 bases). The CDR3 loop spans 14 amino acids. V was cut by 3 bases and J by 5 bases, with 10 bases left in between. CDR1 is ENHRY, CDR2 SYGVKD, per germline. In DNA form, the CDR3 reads TGTGCCATCAGTGAAGGGGGGCCCAATGAAAAACTGTTTTTT. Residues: CAISEGGPNEKLFF.